This T cell receptor (beta chain) stems from a study of T cell changes during pregnancy in multiple sclerosis. The assay was immunoSEQ multiplex PCR, and TCRdb's table has in-frame clones only and misses some. The sample yields 40,000 to 60,000 clones, approximately 90% seen once. Deletions cut 0 bases from V and 5 bases from J, with 17 bases between. Germline-derived CDR1 and CDR2 are SGHRS and YFSETQ. CDR3 length equals 16 residues. This clonotype was obtained from a female donor with multiple sclerosis, enrolled in a pregnancy study. The V and J genes are TRBV5-1 and TRBJ1-2; D is unresolved. Sequenced here: CD8+ T cells from peripheral blood mononuclear cells, sampled in the second trimester of pregnancy. CDR3 protein: CASSLDGVGGVYGYTF. In DNA, the CDR3 is TGCGCCAGCAGCTTGGACGGGGTAGGTGGAGTTTATGGCTACACCTTC.